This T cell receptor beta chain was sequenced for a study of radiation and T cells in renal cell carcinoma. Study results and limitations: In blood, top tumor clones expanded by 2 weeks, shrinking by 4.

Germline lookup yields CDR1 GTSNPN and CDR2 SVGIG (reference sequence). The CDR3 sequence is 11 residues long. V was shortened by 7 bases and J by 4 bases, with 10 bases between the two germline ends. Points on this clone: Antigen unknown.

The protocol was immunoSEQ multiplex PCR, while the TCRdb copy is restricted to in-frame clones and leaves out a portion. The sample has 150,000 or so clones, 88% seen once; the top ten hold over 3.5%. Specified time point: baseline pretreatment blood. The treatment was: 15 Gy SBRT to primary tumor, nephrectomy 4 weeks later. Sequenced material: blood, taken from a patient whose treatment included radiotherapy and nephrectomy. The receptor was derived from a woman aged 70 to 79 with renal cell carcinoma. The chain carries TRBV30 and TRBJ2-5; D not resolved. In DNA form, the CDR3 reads TGTGCCTCCCGAGGACGAGAGACCCAGTACTTC. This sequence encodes CASRGRETQYF.